Detailed here is one TCR beta chain. The sample comes from a study of blood T cell repertoires in COVID-19. V trimming: 3 bases; J trimming: 1 base; junction bases outside the gene matches: 11. CDR1 MDHEN and CDR2 SYDVKM come from the germline V gene. The CDR3 loop spans 20 amino acids. Original handling: It was from reference gene primer amplification that nucleated cell counts were estimated. Repertoires were generated with immunoSEQ multiplex PCR, while TCRdb's copy carries only in-frame clones and drops some. The V and J calls and clone size come from that table; D and trimming were worked out from the DNA. The sample consists of 250,000 or so clones, about four fifths of them appearing once.

Specimen: peripheral blood. This chain uses TRBV28 with TRBJ2-2; 13 bases fit TRBD2. This TCR derives from a man aged 30 to 39 who had recovered from COVID-19. This CDR3 is CASSFLWGTSGEWNTGELFF. For the CDR3, the DNA is TGTGCCAGCAGTTTCCTCTGGGGGACTAGCGGGGAATGGAACACCGGGGAGCTGTTTTTT.